A single sample gave rise to the 16 T cell receptor beta chains below, sequenced in a study of blood T cell repertoires in COVID-19 (TCRdb year 2020). Library prep was done by the immunoSEQ multiplex PCR assay. As stored in TCRdb, this immuneACCESS dataset retains in-frame rearrangements with V and J assigned. A fraction of the clones does not appear; measured against another copy, unresolved V genes explain less than half of the discrepancy, and the remainder lacks a known reason. The sample table records roughly 50,000 clones; 85% of these occur just once. Approximately 10% of the sample belongs to the ten largest clones. Sequenced: peripheral blood. The receptors originated from a human donor in a cohort sampled during active COVID-19.

This clone was found once. CDR3 loop: CASSLGSLAGGTDTQYF. CDR3 nucleotide sequence: TGTGCCAGCAGCTTAGGTTCCCTAGCGGGAGGGACAGATACGCAGTATTTT. V gene TRBV7-9 combines with J gene TRBJ2-3; TRBD2 agrees at 12 bases. V trimming: 1 base; J trimming: 3 bases; junction bases outside the gene matches: 5. This CDR3 region has 17 residues. The V gene's germline CDR1 is SEHNR and CDR2 FQNEAQ (reference sequence).

The chain has TRBV9 and TRBJ1-2, with 10 positions matching TRBD1. CDR1 and CDR2 (germline): SGDLS, YYNGEE. The CDR3 runs 16 residues. The J segment lost 3 bases and the V segment lost 3 bases, leaving 8 bases of the junction unmatched. This CDR3 reads CASSARTGGLDYGYTF. The CDR3 DNA follows: TGTGCCAGCAGCGCCCGGACAGGGGGTTTAGACTATGGCTACACCTTC.

The chain has TRBV6-2 or TRBV6-3 and TRBJ1-1; 8 nucleotides agree with TRBD1. V trimming: 0 bases; J trimming: 8 bases; junction bases outside the gene matches: 5. CDR3 size: 14 residues. Germline assignment: CDR1 MNHEY and CDR2 SVGEGT. The CDR3 spells CASSYSGGQVEAFF. The CDR3 nucleotides are TGTGCCAGCAGTTACTCGGGGGGACAGGTCGAAGCTTTCTTT.

The rearrangement uses TRBV10-1 and TRBJ2-2, with 10 bases that match TRBD1. CDR1 is WNHNN, CDR2 SYGVQD, per germline (reference sequence). There are 19 residues in the CDR3. With V trimmed by 3 bases and J by 0 bases, 10 bases remained unmatched. The CDR3 DNA follows: TGCGCCAGCAGTGATGGGACAGGGGCTACTGGCGCGAACACCGGGGAGCTGTTTTTT. Its protein is CASSDGTGATGANTGELFF.

Only one count was recorded for this clone. The chain recombines TRBV9 with TRBJ2-7, with 7 bases that match TRBD2. The CDR3 is made up of 15 amino acids. The V segment lost 4 bases and the J segment 2 bases; nucleotides outside the gene matches: 9. Germline values: CDR1 SGDLS, CDR2 YYNGEE. The CDR3: CASSNRPGGAYEQYF. In nucleotides, the CDR3 is TGTGCCAGCAGCAACCGTCCGGGAGGCGCCTACGAGCAGTACTTC.

The chain carries TRBV2 and TRBJ1-5; tentatively, D is TRBD1 (6 bases). The CDR3 has 14 amino acids. V was clipped by 3 bases and J by 6 bases, with 12 bases between them. Germline CDR1 and CDR2: SNHLY and FYNNEI. CDR3 sequence reads: CASSDRGVGQPQHF. CDR3 in DNA: TGTGCCAGCAGTGACAGGGGTGTGGGTCAGCCCCAGCATTTT.

The genes are TRBV15 and TRBJ1-2; D might be TRBD1 (6 bases). Trimming took 1 base from V and 3 from J, leaving 15 bases between them. Germline V lookup: CDR1 LNHNV, CDR2 YYDKDF (reference sequence). The CDR3 covers 16 residues. DNA for the CDR3: TGTGCCACCAGCAGAGGGCAGGGGAATCGAGACTATGGCTACACCTTC. Protein sequence: CATSRGQGNRDYGYTF.

The chain uses TRBV7-9 and TRBJ2-1; a possible D gene is TRBD1 (5 bases). V was pared by 4 bases and J by 9 bases, with 10 bases between. Germline V gene data show CDR1 as SEHNR and CDR2 as FQNEAQ (reference sequence). The CDR3 is made up of 12 amino acids. The CDR3: CASSYQGGEQFF. The CDR3 nucleotides are TGTGCCAGCAGCTACCAGGGTGGTGAGCAGTTCTTC.

The J gene is TRBJ2-7, the V gene TRBV18; D is uncertain. This CDR3 contains 14 residues. Trimming left V 3 bases short and J 0 bases short, with 9 bases between. Germline V gene sequence: CDR1 KGHSH, CDR2 LQKENI. This CDR3 reads CASSPQRNSYEQYF. The CDR3 nucleotides read TGTGCCAGCTCACCTCAGCGTAACTCCTACGAGCAGTACTTC.

As to this clone: The identical CDR3 is also encoded by other nucleotide sequences in the sample. The genes are TRBV7-9 and TRBJ2-5; no reliable D call. CDR1 and CDR2 (germline): SEHNR, FQNEAQ (reference sequence). With 1 base removed from V and 5 bases from J, the gap between germline ends came to 5 bases. The CDR3 length is 12 residues. The CDR3 nucleotides are TGTGCCAGCAGCTTAGTCCGGGAGACCCAGTACTTC. Translating gives CASSLVRETQYF.

The rearrangement uses TRBV28 and TRBJ1-4; D remains ambiguous. Deletions cut 6 bases from V and 7 bases from J, with 15 bases between. This CDR3 region has 14 residues. Germline V gene sequence: CDR1 MDHEN, CDR2 SYDVKM. The CDR3 protein is CASSLPPAGEKLFF. The CDR3, as DNA: TGTGCCAGCAGCCTCCCCCCAGCAGGTGAAAAACTGTTTTTT.

V and J are TRBV10-3 and TRBJ2-5; D perhaps matches TRBD2 (5 bases). Germline loops: CDR1 ENHRY, CDR2 SYGVKD. Trimming pared 2 bases from V and 3 bases from J, leaving 7 bases between. The CDR3 runs to 13 residues. The CDR3 here is CAISEHGEETQYF. CDR3 sequence (DNA): TGTGCCATCAGTGAGCACGGGGAAGAGACCCAGTACTTC.

The V and J genes are TRBV28 and TRBJ2-5; 8 bases line up with TRBD1. Germline V gives CDR1 MDHEN, CDR2 SYDVKM. The CDR3 covers 16 residues. V was clipped by 4 bases and J by 6 bases; unmatched bases: 13. The CDR3: CASSSRTGKGGKTQYF. As DNA, the CDR3 is TGTGCCAGCAGTTCCCGGACAGGGAAGGGTGGAAAGACCCAGTACTTC.

V gene TRBV7-2 combines with J gene TRBJ1-2; D is ambiguous. This CDR3 region has 15 residues. Germline assignment: CDR1 SGHTA and CDR2 FQGNSA. V lost 6 bases and J 2 bases, leaving 16 bases between the germline ends. The CDR3 coding sequence is TGTGCCAGCAGGCTTGGGCAGACGAAGAACTATGGCTACACCTTC. Protein: CASRLGQTKNYGYTF.

The J gene is TRBJ2-1, the V gene TRBV6-2 or TRBV6-3; TRBD2 matches 7 bases. Germline CDR1 MNHEY, CDR2 SVGEGT. V lost 2 bases to trimming and J lost 3 bases; unmatched junction nucleotides: 7. CDR3 length: 16 amino acids. CDR3 loop: CASSYGGGTGYNEQFF. In nucleotides, the CDR3 is TGTGCCAGCAGTTACGGGGGGGGGACTGGCTACAATGAGCAGTTCTTC.

V gene TRBV11-2 combines with J gene TRBJ2-7; 10 positions match TRBD2. Germline V gene sequence: CDR1 SGHAT, CDR2 FQNNGV. V was clipped by 2 bases and J by 2 bases; unmatched bases: 3. The CDR3 extends over 15 amino acids. The CDR3 region is CASSLTSGDTYEQYF. CDR3 DNA: TGTGCCAGCAGCTTAACTAGCGGGGATACCTACGAGCAGTACTTC.